This T cell receptor (beta chain) is from a study of blood T cell repertoires in COVID-19. Study as a whole: Sites across the United States, Italy and Spain contributed samples from acute and convalescent COVID-19. T cells, B-cell-depleted T cells, or PBMCs supplied cDNA or gDNA.

In its sample, this clone was seen a few times. Germline V gene sequence: CDR1 GTSNPN, CDR2 SVGIG (reference sequence). Trimming pared 2 bases from V and 0 bases from J, leaving 11 bases between. The CDR3 is made up of 15 amino acids. In the original workflow: Amplified reference gene primers provided the basis for estimating nucleated cell counts. Data came from immunoSEQ multiplex PCR; TCRdb stores just in-frame clones and leaves some out. That table gives V, J and clone size, and the DNA gave D and trimming. The data hold tens of thousands of clones, with 85% observed a single time. The TCR sequence derives from a man in his 60s with acute or convalescent COVID-19. The chain employs TRBV30 and TRBJ2-1; D is possibly TRBD2 (6 bases). Material for sequencing was peripheral blood. The CDR3 loop is CAWSSSESSYNEQFF. CDR3 DNA sequence: TGTGCCTGGAGTTCTAGCGAGAGCTCCTACAATGAGCAGTTCTTC.